Presented here are 19 T cell receptor beta chains from one specimen sequenced in a study of blood T cell repertoires in COVID-19. Produced via immunoSEQ multiplex PCR; TCRdb's table is partial and in-frame only. The sample holds about 400,000 clones, more than 75% seen once. The sample was peripheral blood. The receptors were sampled from a human donor in a cohort sampled during active COVID-19.

The rearrangement uses TRBV28 and TRBJ2-2; the match to TRBD2 covers 7 bases. In germline, CDR1 is MDHEN, CDR2 SYDVKM. This CDR3 is 15 amino acids long. V gave up 9 bases and J gave up 1 base; unmatched junction bases: 8. The CDR3 region has the DNA TGTGCCAGTACGCGACTAGCTGAGAACACCGGGGAGCTGTTTTTT. This sequence encodes CASTRLAENTGELFF.

This chain links TRBV11-3 with TRBJ2-3; 8 bases agree with TRBD2. V lost 4 bases and J lost 12; bases outside the gene matches: 6. The CDR3 runs 12 residues. Germline CDR1 and CDR2: SGHNT and YENEEA. CDR3 nucleotide sequence: TGTGCCAGCAGCTCCCGGGAGGGTCACCAGTATTTT. It translates to CASSSREGHQYF.

The V call is TRBV5-4, the J call TRBJ2-1; 9 bases fit TRBD1. The CDR3 is 15 residues long. CDR1 SGHNT and CDR2 YYREEE come from the germline V gene (reference sequence). V dropped 3 bases and J dropped 5; count of bases not matched to a gene: 6. In DNA, the CDR3 is TGTGCCAGCAGCTCTAACCGGGACAGGGACAATGAGCAGTTCTTC. It yields the protein CASSSNRDRDNEQFF. The full variable domain, with the rest looked up from reference TRBV5-4 and TRBJ2-1, is ETGVTQSPTHLIKTRGQQVTLRCSSQSGHNTVSWYQQALGQGPQFIFQYYREEENGRGNFPPRFSGLQFPNYSSELNVNALELDDSALYLCASSSNRDRDNEQFFGPGTRLTVL.

The chain has TRBV19 and TRBJ2-1; 10 nucleotides line up with TRBD1. CDR1 LNHDA and CDR2 SQIVND come from the germline V gene (reference sequence). Trimming removed 6 bases from V and 4 bases from J; junction bases left unmatched: 6. The CDR3 runs to 15 residues. Written as DNA, the CDR3 is TGTGCCAGTAGCCCCGGACAGGGGGGTTACAATGAGCAGTTCTTC. As protein: CASSPGQGGYNEQFF.

This chain links TRBV21-1 with TRBJ2-3; TRBD2, the table's D call, was not compared with the DNA. TRBV21-1 is classified as a pseudogene. The CDR3 contains 13 residues. The DNA for the CDR3 is TGTGCCAGCAGCACGGGGTTCACAGATACGCAGTATTTT. Its protein product is CASSTGFTDTQYF.

The chain combines TRBV5-4 with TRBJ2-5, with a tentative D call TRBD1 (6 bases). V was pared by 3 bases and J by 7 bases, with 16 bases between. CDR3 length equals 14 residues. The germline CDR1 and CDR2 sequences are SGHNT and YYREEE (reference sequence). The CDR3 loop is CASSSQGSWWTQYF. Written as DNA, the CDR3 is TGTGCCAGCAGCTCACAGGGCTCATGGTGGACCCAGTACTTC. Full variable domain (remainder filled in from reference TRBV5-4 and TRBJ2-5): ETGVTQSPTHLIKTRGQQVTLRCSSQSGHNTVSWYQQALGQGPQFIFQYYREEENGRGNFPPRFSGLQFPNYSSELNVNALELDDSALYLCASSSQGSWWTQYFGPGTRLLVL.

The rearrangement uses TRBV18 and TRBJ2-7; the D gene is possibly TRBD1 (7 bases). V lost 3 bases and J 4 bases, leaving 19 bases between the germline ends. This CDR3 comprises 16 residues. From germline, CDR1 is KGHSH and CDR2 LQKENI. The CDR3 sequence is CASSPAGRGDVYEQYF. CDR3 nucleotides: TGTGCCAGCTCACCCGCGGGCAGGGGGGATGTGTACGAGCAGTACTTC.

The chain carries TRBV4-2 and TRBJ2-6, with 10 bases identical to TRBD2. Germline trimming cut 4 bases from V and 0 bases from J; bases unmatched to any gene: 9. The germline gives CDR1 LGHNA, CDR2 YNFKEQ. The CDR3 has 19 amino acids. The CDR3 DNA sequence: TGTGCCAGCAGCCGGAAGACTCTAGCGGGAGCCTCTGGGGCCAACGTCCTGACTTTC. Translating gives CASSRKTLAGASGANVLTF.

This clone has a handful of counts. The V gene is TRBV19, the J gene TRBJ1-5, with D unresolved. Trimming removed 7 bases at V and 6 bases at J, with 10 bases between. The germline V gene has CDR1 LNHDA and CDR2 SQIVND (reference sequence). The CDR3 has 12 amino acids. This CDR3 is CASNNRGQPQHF. For the CDR3, the DNA is TGTGCCAGTAACAATCGGGGTCAGCCCCAGCATTTT. Supplemented by reference TRBV19 and TRBJ1-5, the full variable domain reads DGGITQSPKYLFRKEGQNVTLSCEQNLNHDAMYWYRQDPGQGLRLIYYSQIVNDFQKGDIAEGYSVSREKKESFPLTVTSAQKNPTAFYLCASNNRGQPQHFGDGTRLSIL.

The chain is built from TRBV7-3 and TRBJ2-1, with 9 bases identical to TRBD1. V gave up 5 bases and J gave up 7 bases; unmatched junction bases: 9. The CDR3 contains 15 residues. In germline, CDR1 is SGHTA, CDR2 FQGTGA. The CDR3, as DNA: TGTGCCAGCAGCCCCGGGACAGGGTTAGAGAATGAGCAGTTCTTC. Protein: CASSPGTGLENEQFF.

The count of this clone is one. The rearrangement uses TRBV5-4 and TRBJ2-7; possibly TRBD1 for D (5 bases). Per germline, CDR1 SGHNT and CDR2 YYREEE (reference sequence). The CDR3 spans 14 residues. Deletions cut 2 bases from V and 4 bases from J, with 13 bases between. CDR3 DNA sequence: TGTGCCAGCAGCTTTAGGGGAATAGAATACGAGCAGTACTTC. It is translated as CASSFRGIEYEQYF. Together with reference TRBV5-4 and TRBJ2-7, the CDR3 gives the full variable domain: ETGVTQSPTHLIKTRGQQVTLRCSSQSGHNTVSWYQQALGQGPQFIFQYYREEENGRGNFPPRFSGLQFPNYSSELNVNALELDDSALYLCASSFRGIEYEQYFGPGTRLTVT.

The chain employs TRBV2 and TRBJ2-1, with 8 bases aligning to TRBD2. V lost 4 bases to trimming and J lost 4 bases; unmatched junction nucleotides: 9. Germline CDR1 and CDR2: SNHLY and FYNNEI. The CDR3 sequence is 16 residues long. CDR3 coding DNA: TGTGCCAGCAGTGTAATACGGGGGGGGTTATACAATGAGCAGTTCTTC. It codes for CASSVIRGGLYNEQFF.

The V gene is TRBV6-5, the J gene TRBJ1-5, with no clear D. Trimming removed 6 bases from V and 6 bases from J, with 18 bases in between. The CDR3 sequence is 15 residues long. CDR1 and CDR2 from the germline V gene are MNHEY and SVGAGI. The CDR3: CASSRSGLEGQPQHF. Here the CDR3 DNA reads TGTGCCAGCAGCCGCTCCGGGTTAGAGGGTCAGCCCCAGCATTTT.

In this sample, this clone turned up a few times. The V call is TRBV11-2, the J call TRBJ1-2; D is unclear. Germline V gives CDR1 SGHAT, CDR2 FQNNGV. This CDR3 has 13 residues. Between the trimmed V and J ends, which lost 5 bases and 3 bases, there was a span of 10 bases. CDR3 nucleotides: TGTGCCAGCAGCCAGCGGGAGGACTATGGCTACACCTTC. Translation gives CASSQREDYGYTF.

This clone occurred a few times. The rearrangement links TRBV6-1 to TRBJ2-3; 8 nucleotides match TRBD2. The CDR3 extends over 16 amino acids. Unmatched junction bases numbered 7, after V lost 3 bases and J lost 2 bases. Germline V gives CDR1 MNHNS, CDR2 SASEGT. The CDR3 DNA sequence: TGTGCCAGCAGTGATTTGTTAGCGGGGATCACAGATACGCAGTATTTT. Its protein product is CASSDLLAGITDTQYF.

V is TRBV27 and J is TRBJ1-5; 7 bases line up with TRBD1. The CDR3 has 15 residues. Germline CDR1 reads MNHEY; CDR2 reads SMNVEV (reference sequence). Losses at the gene ends were 6 bases for V and 3 bases for J; bases not matched to a gene: 8. In DNA form, the CDR3 reads TGTGCCAGCAGGGAGGGACAGTACTACAATCAGCCCCAGCATTTT. Amino acid sequence: CASREGQYYNQPQHF.

This clone was observed a handful of times. The chain joins TRBV5-1 to TRBJ2-3; D is perhaps TRBD1 (6 bases). The CDR3 runs to 17 residues. The V and J ends lost 4 bases and 4 bases respectively, with 22 bases between them. CDR1 and CDR2 (germline): SGHRS, YFSETQ. As DNA, the CDR3 is TGCGCCAGCAGCCGGAGAGAGACAGGAGCGAGCGCAGATACGCAGTATTTT. Amino acids: CASSRRETGASADTQYF.

V gene TRBV28 combines with J gene TRBJ2-5, with a possible D match to TRBD2 (6 bases). CDR1 and CDR2 (germline): MDHEN, SYDVKM. V was pared by 1 base and J by 2 bases, with 8 bases between. The CDR3 loop spans 14 amino acids. In nucleotides, the CDR3 is TGTGCCAGCAGTTTATCGGGAGCTCAAGAGACCCAGTACTTC. Translated, it gives CASSLSGAQETQYF.

The chain couples TRBV30 to TRBJ2-3; TRBD1 agrees at 9 bases. The CDR3 covers 13 residues. Trimming removed 7 bases from V and 1 base from J; junction bases left unmatched: 3. Germline CDR1 is GTSNPN and CDR2 is SVGIG (reference sequence). CDR3 nucleotide sequence: TGTGCCTCCCGGACAGGGGGCACAGATACGCAGTATTTT. Its translation: CASRTGGTDTQYF.